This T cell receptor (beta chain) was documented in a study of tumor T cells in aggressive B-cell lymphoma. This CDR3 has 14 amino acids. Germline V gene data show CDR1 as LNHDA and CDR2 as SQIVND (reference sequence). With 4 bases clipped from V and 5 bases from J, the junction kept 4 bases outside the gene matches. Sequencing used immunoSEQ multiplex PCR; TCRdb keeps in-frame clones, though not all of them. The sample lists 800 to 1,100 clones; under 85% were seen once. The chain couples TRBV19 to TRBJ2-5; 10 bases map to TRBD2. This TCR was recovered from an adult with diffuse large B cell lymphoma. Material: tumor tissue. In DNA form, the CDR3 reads TGTGCCAGTAGTAAAGCGGGGGGGTGGGAGACCCAGTACTTC. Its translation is CASSKAGGWETQYF.